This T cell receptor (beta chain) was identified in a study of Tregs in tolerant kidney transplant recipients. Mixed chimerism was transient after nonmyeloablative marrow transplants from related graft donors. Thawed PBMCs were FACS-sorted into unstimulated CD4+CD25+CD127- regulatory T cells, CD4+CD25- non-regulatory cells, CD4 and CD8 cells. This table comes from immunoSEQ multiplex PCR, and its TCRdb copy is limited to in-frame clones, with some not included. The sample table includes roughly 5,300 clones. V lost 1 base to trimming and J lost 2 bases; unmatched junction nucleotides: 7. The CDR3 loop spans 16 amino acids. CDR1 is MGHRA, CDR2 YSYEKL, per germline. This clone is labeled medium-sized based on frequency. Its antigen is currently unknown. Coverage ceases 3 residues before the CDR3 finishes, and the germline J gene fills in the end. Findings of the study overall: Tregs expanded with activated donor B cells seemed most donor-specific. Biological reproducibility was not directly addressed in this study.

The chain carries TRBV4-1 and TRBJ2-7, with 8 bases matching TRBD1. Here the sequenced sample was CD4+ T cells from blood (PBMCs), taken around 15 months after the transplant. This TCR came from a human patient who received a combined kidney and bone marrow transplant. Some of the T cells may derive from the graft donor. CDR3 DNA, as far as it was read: TGCGCCAGCAGCCAAGGACAGGGGAAGTTGGCCTACGAG. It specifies CASSQGQGKLAYE. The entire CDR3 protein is CASSQGQGKLAYEQYF.